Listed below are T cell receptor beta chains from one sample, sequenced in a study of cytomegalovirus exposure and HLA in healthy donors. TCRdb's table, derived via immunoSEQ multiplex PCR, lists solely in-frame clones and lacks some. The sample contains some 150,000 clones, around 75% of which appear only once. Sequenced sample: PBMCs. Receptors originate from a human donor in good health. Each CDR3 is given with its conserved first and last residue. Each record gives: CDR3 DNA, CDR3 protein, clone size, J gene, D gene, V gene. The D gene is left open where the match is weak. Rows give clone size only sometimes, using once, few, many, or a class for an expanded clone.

TGTGCCAGCAGCGGGGGGATGAACACCGGGGAGCTGTTTTTT CASSGGMNTGELFF - TRBJ2-2 TRBD2 TRBV28
TGTGCCAGCAGTTTTGACAGGGGGCTGGAGACCCAGTACTTC CASSFDRGLETQYF - TRBJ2-5 TRBD1 TRBV28
TGTGCCAGCAGTGAAGTGGACTATCCATACACAGATACGCAGTATTTT CASSEVDYPYTDTQYF - TRBJ2-3 - TRBV6-1
TGTGCCAGCTCAAATGGACTAGCGGGAGGCTCTTACAATGAGCAGTTCTTC CASSNGLAGGSYNEQFF few TRBJ2-1 TRBD2 TRBV18
TGTGCCAGCAGTTTGGGGACTAGCGGGTTCTACGAGCAGTACTTC CASSLGTSGFYEQYF - TRBJ2-7 TRBD2 TRBV28
TGTGCCACCAGCAGAGATTCCAGACTTGATGAGCAGTTCTTC CATSRDSRLDEQFF - TRBJ2-1 - TRBV15
TGTGCCAGCAGCGGGACAAGGAGGTCCTACGAGCAGTACTTC CASSGTRRSYEQYF once TRBJ2-7 - TRBV2
TGTGCCAGCAGCGCGGGGGGTGGGACTGAAGCTTTCTTT CASSAGGGTEAFF once TRBJ1-1 - TRBV9
TGTGCCATCAGTGAGGCGGGGACTAGCGGGAGCCCAGCGAACACCGGGGAGCTGTTTTTT CAISEAGTSGSPANTGELFF - TRBJ2-2 TRBD2 TRBV10-3
TGTGCCAGCAGCCCCTATCCAGCGGGAGGAGGAACCGGGGAGCTGTTTTTT CASSPYPAGGGTGELFF - TRBJ2-2 TRBD2 TRBV4-2
TGCGCCAGCAGCTTGGAGTGGGCGGGACAGGGGGCGCATGCCCATTCACCCCTCCACTTT CASSLEWAGQGAHAHSPLHF - TRBJ1-6 TRBD1 TRBV5-1
TGTGCCAGCAGCTTCCCTGGACTAGCGGGGGGGAGGTACCAAGAGACCCAGTACTTC CASSFPGLAGGRYQETQYF - TRBJ2-5 TRBD2 TRBV5-6
TGTGCCAGCAGCCCCTGGGGAGGGGAAAGCACAGATACGCAGTATTTT CASSPWGGESTDTQYF - TRBJ2-3 TRBD2 TRBV9
TGTGCCTGGAAAGGGACAGTCGTCACAGATACGCAGTATTTT CAWKGTVVTDTQYF - TRBJ2-3 TRBD1 TRBV30
TGTGCCAGTAGTATCGGGCAGGGGGCCTATTCACCCCTCCACTTT CASSIGQGAYSPLHF once TRBJ1-6 TRBD1 TRBV19
TGTGCCAGCAGCCTTAGTGGGGGCCCGGCCAAAAACATTCAGTACTTC CASSLSGGPAKNIQYF once TRBJ2-4 - TRBV7-2
TGTGCCAGCAGCAACAGGGGCGCCGGGGAGCTGTTTTTT CASSNRGAGELFF - TRBJ2-2 TRBD1 TRBV7-2
TGTGCCAGCAGCCCATTTGGGACAGGGGGGGGTCATGAGCAGTTCTTC CASSPFGTGGGHEQFF - TRBJ2-1 TRBD1 TRBV14
TGTGCCAGCAGCGTAGCGATGGAGTCTTCCACTAGCACAGATACGCAGTATTTT CASSVAMESSTSTDTQYF - TRBJ2-3 - TRBV9
TGTGCCAGCAGCCTAGAACCCGGGGGGGTCGGGACCGGGGAGCTGTTTTTT CASSLEPGGVGTGELFF - TRBJ2-2 TRBD2 TRBV4-2